The 26 T cell receptor beta chains presented below share a single source sample, sequenced in a study of T-cell reconstitution after alpha-beta-depleted transplantation in children. During its preparation, the TCRbeta library received unique molecular identifiers. TCRdb fed the PCR reads into MiXCR, producing one record per CDR3 protein. Of about 600,000 distinct CDR3 sequences detected, 13% appear once; the ten largest clones hold 2.2%. The material was PBMCs, mostly from graft donor cells, obtained 360 days after TCRalphabeta/CD19-depleted stem cell transplant. These receptors came from a male patient under 18 who had a stem cell transplant for acute myeloid leukemia, so the T cells may come from the graft donor.

The table lists this clonotype with many counts. This rearrangement joins TRBV23-1 to TRBJ1-1; D is unclear. Being an ORF, TRBV23-1 has a function that is uncertain. The CDR3 is 13 amino acids. The germline V and J ends were trimmed by 4 bases and 5 bases, with 11 bases remaining between them. CDR3 residues: CASSPENWTEAFF. In DNA, the CDR3 is TGCGCCAGCAGTCCCGAGAATTGGACTGAAGCTTTCTTT.

The J gene is TRBJ2-5, the V gene TRBV5-1; 7 nucleotides align to TRBD2. Germline values: CDR1 SGHRS, CDR2 YFSETQ. The CDR3 sequence is 14 residues long. V was clipped by 0 bases and J by 9 bases; unmatched bases: 8. The CDR3 loop is CASSLEPSGGAQYF. In nucleotides, the CDR3 is TGCGCCAGCAGCTTGGAGCCTAGCGGCGGGGCCCAGTACTTC.

This clonotype was detected ten times or more. This sequence joins TRBV6-5 and TRBJ2-5; the match to TRBD2 covers 14 bases. The CDR3 is 17 residues long. The trim removed 0 bases at V and 4 bases at J, leaving 4 bases unmatched. Germline V gene sequence: CDR1 MNHEY, CDR2 SVGAGI. The CDR3, as DNA: TGTGCCAGCAGTTACTCTTTAGGACTAGCGGGAGGAGAGACCCAGTACTTC. This gives the protein CASSYSLGLAGGETQYF.

Ten or more counts support this clonotype. V usage is TRBV20-1 and J usage is TRBJ2-1; 10 positions agree with TRBD1. CDR1 DFQATT and CDR2 SNEGSKA come from the germline V gene (reference sequence). Trimming cost V 6 bases and J 10 bases; bases outside gene matches: 6. This CDR3 spans 12 amino acids. DNA for the CDR3: TGCAGTGCCAGACAGGGGGCACGGGAGCAGTTCTTC. Encoded protein: CSARQGAREQFF.

This clonotype occurred many times. The CDR3 sequence is CSAGLGQLLREQYF. As DNA, the CDR3 is TGCAGTGCTGGACTCGGACAGCTCCTACGGGAGCAGTACTTC. The rearrangement uses TRBV20-1 and TRBJ2-7; D possibly corresponds to TRBD1 (6 bases). Trimming stripped 5 bases from V and 7 bases from J, with 21 bases between. The CDR3 sequence is 14 residues long. CDR1 DFQATT and CDR2 SNEGSKA come from the germline V gene (reference sequence).

This clonotype showed up many times. The rearrangement links TRBV15 to TRBJ2-2, with D possibly matching TRBD2 (5 bases). CDR3 length: 16 residues. V lost 1 base and J 4 bases, leaving 13 bases between the germline ends. Germline V gene lookup returns CDR1 LNHNV and CDR2 YYDKDF (reference sequence). DNA for the CDR3: TGTGCCACCAGCAGAGGTCCAAGCGGAGGCACCGGGGAGCTGTTTTTT. Translated: CATSRGPSGGTGELFF.

This clonotype was counted a few times. The chain uses TRBV18 and TRBJ2-3; the D is unclear. This CDR3 contains 15 residues. Per the germline V gene, CDR1 is KGHSH and CDR2 is LQKENI. V dropped 4 bases and J dropped 4 bases, with 15 bases sitting between them. The CDR3 region is CASSHYTSAPDTQYF. The CDR3 region has the DNA TGTGCCAGCTCACACTATACGTCCGCCCCAGATACGCAGTATTTT.

The chain joins TRBV29-1 to TRBJ2-7, with D unresolved. The CDR3 is 11 amino acids. Germline V gene lookup returns CDR1 SQVTM and CDR2 ANQGSEA. Trimming took off 3 bases at V and 4 bases at J, with 7 bases between the two ends. The CDR3 sequence is CSVDKGYEQYF. CDR3 sequence (DNA): TGCAGCGTTGATAAGGGATACGAGCAGTACTTC.

The chain recombines TRBV20-1 with TRBJ2-5; maybe TRBD1 (7 bases). Germline-derived CDR1 and CDR2 are DFQATT and SNEGSKA (reference sequence). Trimming pared 6 bases from V and 5 bases from J, leaving 22 bases between. The CDR3 runs to 15 residues. Written as DNA, the CDR3 is TGCAGTGCCCCCGGTCGTCCAGGGGGGTGGGAGACCCAGTACTTC. It codes for CSAPGRPGGWETQYF.

Here the CDR3 DNA reads TGCAGTGCTGCCTTGACTAGCGGCTCCTACAATGAGCAGTTCTTC. This codes for CSAALTSGSYNEQFF. J is TRBJ2-1 and V is TRBV20-1; TRBD2 matches at 9 bases. Per germline, CDR1 DFQATT and CDR2 SNEGSKA (reference sequence). CDR3 length: 15 amino acids. J gave up 0 bases and V 5 bases, and 5 bases lay outside the gene matches.

This clonotype was seen more than once but under ten times. This sequence joins TRBV11-2 and TRBJ1-1, with no clear D. CDR1 is SGHAT and CDR2 is FQNNGV in the germline V gene. The ends were cut back, 0 bases at V and 4 bases at J, with 21 bases in the middle. The CDR3 contains 18 residues. The CDR3 nucleotides read TGTGCCAGCAGCTTAGATTTAAGGTTCGCCGGGTTGGGCACTGAAGCTTTCTTT. Protein sequence: CASSLDLRFAGLGTEAFF.

This clonotype came up a few times. This chain links TRBV5-8 with TRBJ2-1, with 9 bases lining up with TRBD2. This CDR3 has 13 residues. CDR1 and CDR2 from the germline V gene are SGHTS and YDEGEE. V lost 0 bases and J lost 14; bases outside the gene matches: 6. CDR3 nucleotides: TGTGCCAGCAGCTTGGTATGGGCTAGCGGGAAGTTCTTC. The encoded protein is CASSLVWASGKFF.

This clonotype was detected only a few times. The V gene is TRBV7-2, the J gene TRBJ2-7, with D perhaps TRBD2 (5 bases). The CDR3 has 15 amino acids. Germline CDR1 and CDR2: SGHTA and FQGNSA. V was pared by 1 base and J by 3 bases, with 13 bases between. In DNA, the CDR3 is TGTGCCAGCAGCTTAGTCGCTCTAGCAGACTACGAGCAGTACTTC. It encodes CASSLVALADYEQYF.

A few counts support this clonotype. J is TRBJ2-7 and V is TRBV4-3; 10 nucleotides align to TRBD2. Per germline, CDR1 LGHNA and CDR2 YSLEER. The CDR3 contains 17 residues. The J segment lost 2 bases and the V segment lost 3 bases, leaving 10 bases of the junction unmatched. The CDR3 protein is CASSHKREGRLTYEQYF. The CDR3 nucleotides are TGCGCCAGCAGCCACAAGCGGGAGGGCCGGTTGACCTACGAGCAGTACTTC.

This clonotype was recorded a few times. This chain joins TRBV19 and TRBJ2-5; D is unclear. The CDR3 is 11 residues long. V dropped 9 bases and J dropped 5 bases, with 10 bases sitting between them. CDR1 is LNHDA, CDR2 SQIVND, per germline (reference sequence). The CDR3 bases are TGTGCCAGGCCCCCTGGGGAGACCCAGTACTTC. Encoded protein: CARPPGETQYF.

This clonotype has just a few counts. This chain uses TRBV29-1 with TRBJ2-3; no definite D call. The V end lost 5 bases, the J end lost 3 bases, and 3 bases lay between the germline ends. Germline CDR1 is SQVTM and CDR2 is ANQGSEA. This CDR3 comprises 10 residues. CDR3 loop: CSVLTDTQYF. The CDR3 DNA is TGCAGCGTTTTAACAGATACGCAGTATTTT.

The chain has TRBV24-1 and TRBJ2-5; maybe TRBD1 (6 bases). V was pared by 4 bases and J by 5 bases, with 13 bases between. The CDR3 has 14 residues. Germline CDR1 KGHDR, CDR2 SFDVKD. This chain's CDR3 is CATSEHRVGETQYF. CDR3 DNA sequence: TGTGCCACCAGTGAACACAGGGTTGGGGAGACCCAGTACTTC.

This clonotype was recorded a few times. The rearrangement joins TRBV28 to TRBJ2-1; D not certain. Trimming removed 3 bases at V and 10 bases at J, with 7 bases between. Germline CDR1 MDHEN, CDR2 SYDVKM. The CDR3 has 11 residues. CDR3 amino acids: CASSFAVEQFF. The DNA for the CDR3 is TGTGCCAGCAGTTTCGCGGTGGAGCAGTTCTTC.

The V gene is TRBV15, the J gene TRBJ2-1, with a weak D call TRBD2 (7 bases). Germline values: CDR1 LNHNV, CDR2 YYDKDF (reference sequence). This CDR3 region has 17 residues. V was clipped by 2 bases and J by 5 bases, with 19 bases between them. The CDR3 coding sequence is TGTGCCACCAGCAGAACGCGTGGGGGGGGCACCGACAATGAGCAGTTCTTC. Translated, it gives CATSRTRGGGTDNEQFF.

This clonotype was counted at least ten times. The V gene is TRBV27, the J gene TRBJ2-2, with 12 bases aligning to TRBD2. Trimming cost V 6 bases and J 1 base; bases outside gene matches: 3. This CDR3 contains 16 residues. Per the germline V gene, CDR1 is MNHEY and CDR2 is SMNVEV (reference sequence). CDR3 amino acids: CASSLLAGGNTGELFF. In nucleotides, the CDR3 is TGTGCCAGCAGCTTACTAGCGGGGGGGAACACCGGGGAGCTGTTTTTT.

In this sample, this clonotype turned up many times. The rearrangement links TRBV28 to TRBJ2-1, with TRBD1 matching 7 bases. Looked up from germline, CDR1 is MDHEN and CDR2 is SYDVKM. The CDR3 contains 14 residues. The junction had 4 bases not matched to a gene; V was cut back by 6 bases and J by 2 bases. CDR3 sequence (DNA): TGTGCCAGCAGACGGGACAGACCCTACAATGAGCAGTTCTTC. Translating gives CASRRDRPYNEQFF. The complete variable domain, with remaining parts taken from reference TRBV28 and TRBJ2-1, reads DVKVTQSSRYLVKRTGEKVFLECVQDMDHENMFWYRQDPGLGLRLIYFSYDVKMKEKGDIPEGYSVSREKKERFSLILESASTNQTSMYLCASRRDRPYNEQFFGPGTRLTVL.

This clonotype appeared a few times. This chain joins TRBV7-3 and TRBJ2-5; D might be TRBD1 or TRBD2, each matching 5 bases. V lost 4 bases, J lost 2 bases, and 14 bases lay in between. Germline V gene sequence: CDR1 SGHTA, CDR2 FQGTGA. The CDR3 is 15 amino acids. CDR3 sequence reads: CASSYSGTDQETQYF. The CDR3 nucleotides read TGTGCCAGCAGCTATTCCGGGACGGATCAAGAGACCCAGTACTTC.

This clonotype has just a few counts. The chain combines TRBV29-1 with TRBJ2-1; TRBD1 aligns across 8 bases. CDR1 SQVTM and CDR2 ANQGSEA come from the germline V gene. This CDR3 is built from 15 residues. The V segment lost 6 bases and the J segment 2 bases; nucleotides outside the gene matches: 9. This CDR3 is CSVLNPGGAYNEQFF. The DNA of the CDR3 is TGCAGCGTCCTGAACCCAGGGGGCGCCTACAATGAGCAGTTCTTC.

This clonotype appeared a few times. This chain connects TRBV21-1 to TRBJ2-7. TRBV21-1 is deemed a pseudogene. This CDR3 has 14 residues. The CDR3 spells CASSKESRYYEQYF. CDR3 coding DNA: TGTGCCAGCAGCAAAGAAAGCAGGTACTACGAGCAGTACTTC.

This chain links TRBV20-1 with TRBJ2-5; 11 bases fit TRBD2. V lost 5 bases, J lost 4 bases, and 6 bases stayed unmatched. Germline-derived CDR1 and CDR2 are DFQATT and SNEGSKA (reference sequence). This CDR3 is built from 14 residues. In nucleotides, the CDR3 is TGCAGTGCTGTAGCGGGAGGGCCGGGAGAGACCCAGTACTTC. Translated: CSAVAGGPGETQYF.

The V gene is TRBV12-3 or TRBV12-4, the J gene TRBJ2-7; D unresolved. Trimming stripped 5 bases from V and 2 bases from J, with 13 bases between. There are 14 residues in the CDR3. CDR3 nucleotides: TGTGCCAGCAGTGTTGGCCTATCCGCCTACGAGCAGTACTTC. This sequence encodes CASSVGLSAYEQYF.